The rows below give T cell receptor beta chains drawn from one sample of a study of T cell responses to AZD1222 COVID-19 vaccine. Measured with immunoSEQ multiplex PCR; TCRdb has only the in-frame clones, and not every one. Of more than 150,000 clones in the sample, approximately 94% are singletons; the top ten hold approximately 1.5%. Material: peripheral blood, obtained 28 days after the second AZD1222 dose. The origin of the receptors is an adult who received the AZD1222 COVID-19 vaccine. Each CDR3 is given with its conserved first and last residue. A D gene is named only where the DNA matches it firmly. Rows may omit the clone size; those that give it use once, few, many or a size class.

D	size	V	J	CDR3	DNA
TRBD1	.	TRBV7-8	TRBJ1-3	CASSLGVTGVGNTIYF	TGTGCCAGCAGCTTAGGTGTGACAGGGGTAGGAAACACCATATATTTT
.	once	TRBV7-2	TRBJ1-2	CASSHEGQVYGYTF	TGTGCCAGCAGCCATGAGGGTCAGGTCTATGGCTACACCTTC
.	.	TRBV5-1	TRBJ1-1	CASSSGTRNTEAFF	TGCGCCAGCAGCTCCGGGACGAGGAACACTGAAGCTTTCTTT
.	.	TRBV19	TRBJ1-3	CATAPLLGSGNTIYF	TGTGCCACCGCGCCCCTGCTGGGCTCTGGAAACACCATATATTTT
TRBD2	.	TRBV4-1	TRBJ2-5	CASSQDPASGQETQYF	TGCGCCAGCAGCCAAGATCCCGCTAGCGGGCAAGAGACCCAGTACTTC
.	.	TRBV6-5	TRBJ1-2	CASSGLQGKGYTF	TGTGCCAGCAGCGGCCTCCAGGGGAAGGGCTACACCTTC
.	.	TRBV27	TRBJ2-7	CASSLSPALREQYF	TGTGCCAGCAGTTTATCCCCGGCCCTGCGGGAGCAGTACTTC
.	.	TRBV12-3/TRBV12-4	TRBJ2-1	CASSTPGNEQFF	TGTGCCAGCAGCACGCCGGGAAATGAGCAGTTCTTC
TRBD2	.	TRBV6-2/TRBV6-3	TRBJ2-3	CASSYEAGLGGSTDTQYF	TGTGCCAGCAGTTACGAAGCGGGGCTTGGGGGGTCCACAGATACGCAGTATTTT
TRBD2	.	TRBV6-4	TRBJ2-1	CASSDSRGGYNEQFF	TGTGCCAGCAGTGACTCCCGGGGGGGCTACAATGAGCAGTTCTTC
.	.	TRBV27	TRBJ2-7	CASSIGGTYEQYF	TGTGCCAGCAGTATCGGGGGTACCTACGAGCAGTACTTC
.	.	TRBV20-1	TRBJ2-5	CSARDVGTQYF	TGCAGTGCTAGAGATGTTGGGACCCAGTACTTC
TRBD2	few	TRBV6-2/TRBV6-3	TRBJ2-7	CASSPPVEGGNSYEQYF	TGTGCCAGCAGCCCCCCCGTGGAGGGAGGGAACTCCTACGAGCAGTACTTC
.	.	TRBV19	TRBJ1-5	CASSIGTGSNQPQHF	TGTGCCAGTAGTATAGGAACAGGGAGCAATCAGCCCCAGCATTTT
.	once	TRBV11-3	TRBJ1-1	CASSLDHGGGTEAFF	TGTGCCAGCAGCTTAGATCACGGGGGCGGCACTGAAGCTTTCTTT
.	.	TRBV5-1	TRBJ1-6	CASSWGEDTGDSPLHF	TGCGCCAGCAGCTGGGGGGAGGACACGGGAGATTCACCCCTCCACTTT
.	.	TRBV2	TRBJ1-5	CASSSYSNQPQHF	TGTGCCAGCAGTTCCTACAGCAATCAGCCCCAGCATTTT
TRBD2	once	TRBV27	TRBJ2-2	CASNPLAGTGTGELFF	TGTGCCAGCAACCCGCTAGCGGGGACGGGCACCGGGGAGCTGTTTTTT
TRBD2	.	TRBV9	TRBJ2-7	CASSQTSGGPTYF	TGTGCCAGCAGCCAGACTAGCGGGGGGCCTACCTACTTC
TRBD1	.	TRBV19	TRBJ1-4	CASSRQGATNEKLFF	TGTGCCAGTAGTAGACAGGGCGCAACTAATGAAAAACTGTTTTTT
.	.	TRBV20-1	TRBJ2-5	CSARDDSPQYF	TGCAGTGCTAGAGATGACAGCCCCCAGTACTTC
.	.	TRBV9	TRBJ2-3	CASSKAGGRDTDTQYF	TGTGCCAGCAGCAAGGCAGGGGGGAGGGATACAGATACGCAGTATTTT
.	.	TRBV4-2	TRBJ1-2	CASSQDDDTGRNYGYTF	TGTGCCAGCAGCCAAGATGATGACACGGGGCGGAACTATGGCTACACCTTC
.	.	TRBV11-2	TRBJ2-3	CASSFRGTLTDTQYF	TGTGCCAGCAGTTTCCGGGGGACACTCACAGATACGCAGTATTTT
TRBD1	.	TRBV6-6	TRBJ1-2	CASGGWDRSNYGYTF	TGTGCCAGCGGGGGGTGGGACAGATCTAACTATGGCTACACCTTC
.	.	TRBV2	TRBJ1-2	CASTSGYGYTF	TGTGCCAGCACTTCGGGCTATGGCTACACCTTC
.	.	TRBV7-9	TRBJ2-2	CASSARPDVGELFF	TGTGCCAGCAGCGCTCGGCCCGATGTGGGGGAGCTGTTTTTT
TRBD2	once	TRBV9	TRBJ2-5	CASSFRGDHQETQYF	TGTGCCAGCAGCTTTCGGGGGGACCACCAAGAGACCCAGTACTTC
TRBD2	once	TRBV24-1	TRBJ2-1	CATSDRVAGTSYNEQFF	TGTGCCACCAGTGATCGGGTAGCGGGAACCTCCTACAATGAGCAGTTCTTC
.	.	TRBV3-1/TRBV3-2	TRBJ1-5	CASSQDPGVRQPQHF	TGTGCCAGCAGCCAAGATCCCGGGGTCCGCCAGCCCCAGCATTTT
.	.	TRBV6-4	TRBJ2-1	CASSDSTGAVYNEQFF	TGTGCCAGCAGTGACTCTACGGGAGCTGTCTACAATGAGCAGTTCTTC
.	.	TRBV6-6	TRBJ2-7	CAASRAGAGYEQYF	TGTGCCGCGTCCCGTGCCGGAGCAGGCTACGAGCAGTACTTC
TRBD2	.	TRBV7-9	TRBJ2-7	CASSLGPRLAGPLDEQYF	TGTGCCAGCAGCTTAGGCCCGCGCCTAGCGGGCCCCCTCGACGAGCAGTACTTC
.	.	TRBV7-2	TRBJ2-1	CASSYIYEQFF	TGTGCCAGCAGCTATATCTATGAGCAGTTCTTC